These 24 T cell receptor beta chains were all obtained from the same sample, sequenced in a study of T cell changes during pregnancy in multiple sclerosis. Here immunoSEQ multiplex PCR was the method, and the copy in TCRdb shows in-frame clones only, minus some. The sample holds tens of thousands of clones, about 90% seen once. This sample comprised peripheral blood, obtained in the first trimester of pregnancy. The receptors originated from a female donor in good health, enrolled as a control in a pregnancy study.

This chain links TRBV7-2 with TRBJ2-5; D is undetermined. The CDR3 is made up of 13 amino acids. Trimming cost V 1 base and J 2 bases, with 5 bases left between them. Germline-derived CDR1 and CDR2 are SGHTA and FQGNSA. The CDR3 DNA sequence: TGTGCCAGCAGCTTAGTCGGGCAAGAGACCCAGTACTTC. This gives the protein CASSLVGQETQYF.

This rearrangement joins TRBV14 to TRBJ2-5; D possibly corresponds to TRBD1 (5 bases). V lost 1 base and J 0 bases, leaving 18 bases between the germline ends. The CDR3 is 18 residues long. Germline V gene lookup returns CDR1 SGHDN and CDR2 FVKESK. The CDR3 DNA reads TGTGCCAGCAGCCAAGGGGTAGTGGCAGGGTCTTACCAAGAGACCCAGTACTTC. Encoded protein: CASSQGVVAGSYQETQYF.

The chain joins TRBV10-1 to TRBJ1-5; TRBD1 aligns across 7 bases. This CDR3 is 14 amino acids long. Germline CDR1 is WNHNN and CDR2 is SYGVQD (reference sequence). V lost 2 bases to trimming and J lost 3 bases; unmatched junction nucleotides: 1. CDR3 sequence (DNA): TGCGCCAGCAGTGAGGGGACAGTCAATCAGCCCCAGCATTTT. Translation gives CASSEGTVNQPQHF.

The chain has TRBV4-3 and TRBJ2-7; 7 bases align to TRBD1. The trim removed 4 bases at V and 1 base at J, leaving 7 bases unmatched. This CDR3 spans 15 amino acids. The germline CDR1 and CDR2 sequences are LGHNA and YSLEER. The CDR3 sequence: CASSLGQGDSYEQYF. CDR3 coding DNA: TGCGCCAGCAGCCTCGGGCAGGGGGATTCCTACGAGCAGTACTTC.

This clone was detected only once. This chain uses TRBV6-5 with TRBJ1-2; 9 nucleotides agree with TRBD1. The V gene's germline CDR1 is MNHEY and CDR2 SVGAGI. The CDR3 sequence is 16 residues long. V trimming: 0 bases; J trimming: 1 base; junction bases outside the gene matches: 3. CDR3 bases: TGTGCCAGCAGTTACTCCGGGACAGGGTTTAACTATGGCTACACCTTC. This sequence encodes CASSYSGTGFNYGYTF.

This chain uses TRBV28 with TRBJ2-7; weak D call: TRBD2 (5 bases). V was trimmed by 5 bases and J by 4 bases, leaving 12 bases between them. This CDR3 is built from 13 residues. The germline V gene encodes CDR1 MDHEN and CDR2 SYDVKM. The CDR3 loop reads CASSRGIGYEQYF. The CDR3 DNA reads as TGTGCCAGCAGTCGGGGAATTGGGTACGAGCAGTACTTC.

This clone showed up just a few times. The CDR3 region has the DNA TGTGCCAGCATGGGAGATGGGGGCTACACCTTC. It encodes CASMGDGGYTF. The chain uses TRBV6-6 and TRBJ1-2; D is undetermined. V was cut by 7 bases and J by 8 bases, with 11 bases left in between. CDR1 is MNHNY, CDR2 SVGAGI, per germline (reference sequence). The CDR3 has 11 amino acids.

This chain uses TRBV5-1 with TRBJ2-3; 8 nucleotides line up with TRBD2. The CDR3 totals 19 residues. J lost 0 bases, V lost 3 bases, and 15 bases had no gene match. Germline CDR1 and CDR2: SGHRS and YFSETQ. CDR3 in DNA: TGCGCCAGCAGCTCGGGTCTAGCGGGTGGGGGTCCTAGCACAGATACGCAGTATTTT. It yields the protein CASSSGLAGGGPSTDTQYF. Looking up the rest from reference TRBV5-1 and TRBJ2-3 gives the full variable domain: KAGVTQTPRYLIKTRGQQVTLSCSPISGHRSVSWYQQTPGQGLQFLFEYFSETQRNKGNFPGRFSGRQFSNSRSEMNVSTLELGDSALYLCASSSGLAGGGPSTDTQYFGPGTRLTVL.

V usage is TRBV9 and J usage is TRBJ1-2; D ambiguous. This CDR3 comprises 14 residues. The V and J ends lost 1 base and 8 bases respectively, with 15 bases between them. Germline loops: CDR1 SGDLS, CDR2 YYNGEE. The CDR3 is CASSVSGRPLGYTF. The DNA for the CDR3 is TGTGCCAGCAGCGTAAGCGGACGGCCATTGGGCTACACCTTC.

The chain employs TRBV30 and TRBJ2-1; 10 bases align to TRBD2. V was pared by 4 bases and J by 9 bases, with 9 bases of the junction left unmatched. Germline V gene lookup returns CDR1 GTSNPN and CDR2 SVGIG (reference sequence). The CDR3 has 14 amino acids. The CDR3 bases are TGTGCCTGGACCTCGGGACTAGCGTCGACTGAGCAGTTCTTC. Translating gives CAWTSGLASTEQFF.

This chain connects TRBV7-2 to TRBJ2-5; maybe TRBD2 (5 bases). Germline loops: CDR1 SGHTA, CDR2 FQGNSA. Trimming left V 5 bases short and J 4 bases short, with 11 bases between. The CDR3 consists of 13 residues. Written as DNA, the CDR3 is TGTGCCAGCAGCCCACGTCGGGGAGAGACCCAGTACTTC. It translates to CASSPRRGETQYF. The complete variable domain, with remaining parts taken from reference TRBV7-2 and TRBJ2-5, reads GAGVSQSPSNKVTEKGKDVELRCDPISGHTALYWYRQSLGQGLEFLIYFQGNSAPDKSGLPSDRFSAERTGGSVSTLTIQRTQQEDSAVYLCASSPRRGETQYFGPGTRLLVL.

The CDR3 nucleotides read TGTGCCAGCACAAACCAAGGGACAAATGAGCAGTTCTTC. Translating gives CASTNQGTNEQFF. The V call is TRBV27, the J call TRBJ2-1, with D perhaps TRBD1 (6 bases). Trimming removed 7 bases from V and 7 bases from J, with 14 bases in between. Germline loops: CDR1 MNHEY, CDR2 SMNVEV (reference sequence). The CDR3 runs to 13 residues.

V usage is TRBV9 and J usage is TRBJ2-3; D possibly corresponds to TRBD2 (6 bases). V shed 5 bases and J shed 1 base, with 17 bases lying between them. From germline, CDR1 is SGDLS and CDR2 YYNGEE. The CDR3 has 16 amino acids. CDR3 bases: TGTGCCAGCAGAGGTAATATAGCGGAGCGCACAGATACGCAGTATTTT. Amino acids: CASRGNIAERTDTQYF. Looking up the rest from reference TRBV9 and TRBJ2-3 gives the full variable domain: DSGVTQTPKHLITATGQRVTLRCSPRSGDLSVYWYQQSLDQGLQFLIQYYNGEERAKGNILERFSAQQFPDLHSELNLSSLELGDSALYFCASRGNIAERTDTQYFGPGTRLTVL.

The CDR3 reads CASSQGYGTDNEKLFF. In DNA form, the CDR3 reads TGTGCCAGCAGCCAAGGATACGGGACAGATAATGAAAAACTGTTTTTT. This chain uses TRBV14 with TRBJ1-4; 7 nucleotides line up with TRBD1. CDR1 is SGHDN and CDR2 is FVKESK in the germline V gene. The CDR3 has 16 residues. The J segment lost 4 bases and the V segment lost 1 base, leaving 6 bases of the junction unmatched.

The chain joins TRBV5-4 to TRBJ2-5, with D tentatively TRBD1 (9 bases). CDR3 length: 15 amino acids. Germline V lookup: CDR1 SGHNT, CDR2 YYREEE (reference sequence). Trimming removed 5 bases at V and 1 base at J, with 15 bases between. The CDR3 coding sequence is TGTGCCAGCAGACAGGGGGCGGGAGGCCAAGAGACCCAGTACTTC. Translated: CASRQGAGGQETQYF. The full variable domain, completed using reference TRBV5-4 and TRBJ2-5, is ETGVTQSPTHLIKTRGQQVTLRCSSQSGHNTVSWYQQALGQGPQFIFQYYREEENGRGNFPPRFSGLQFPNYSSELNVNALELDDSALYLCASRQGAGGQETQYFGPGTRLLVL.

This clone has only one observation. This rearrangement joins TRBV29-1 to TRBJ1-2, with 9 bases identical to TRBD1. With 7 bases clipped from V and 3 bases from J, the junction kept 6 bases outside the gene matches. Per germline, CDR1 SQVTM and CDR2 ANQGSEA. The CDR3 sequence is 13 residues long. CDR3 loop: CSAERDRDYGYTF. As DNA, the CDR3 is TGCAGCGCCGAAAGGGACAGGGACTATGGCTACACCTTC.

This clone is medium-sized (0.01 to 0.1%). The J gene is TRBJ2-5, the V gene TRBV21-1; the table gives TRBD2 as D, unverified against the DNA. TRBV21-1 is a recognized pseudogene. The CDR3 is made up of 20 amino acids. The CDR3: CASSSGTRLAGEGVQETQYF. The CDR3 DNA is TGTGCCAGCAGCAGCGGGACAAGACTAGCGGGAGAGGGGGTACAAGAGACCCAGTACTTC.

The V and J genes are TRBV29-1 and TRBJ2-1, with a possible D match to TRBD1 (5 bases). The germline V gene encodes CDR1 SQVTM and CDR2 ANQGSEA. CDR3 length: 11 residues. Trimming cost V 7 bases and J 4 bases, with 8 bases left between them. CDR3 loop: CSGRQYNEQFF. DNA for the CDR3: TGCAGCGGTAGACAGTACAATGAGCAGTTCTTC.

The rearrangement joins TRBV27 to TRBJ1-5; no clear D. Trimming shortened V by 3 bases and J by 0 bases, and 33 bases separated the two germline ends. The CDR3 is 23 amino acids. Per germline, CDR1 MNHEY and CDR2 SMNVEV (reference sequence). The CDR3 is CASSFLVPRSAAEEEYSNQPQHF. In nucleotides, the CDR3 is TGTGCCAGCAGTTTCCTAGTCCCACGATCTGCGGCAGAAGAAGAGTATAGCAATCAGCCCCAGCATTTT.

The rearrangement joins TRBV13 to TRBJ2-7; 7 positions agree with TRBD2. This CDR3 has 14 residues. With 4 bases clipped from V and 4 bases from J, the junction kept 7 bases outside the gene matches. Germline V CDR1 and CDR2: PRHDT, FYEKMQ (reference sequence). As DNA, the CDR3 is TGTGCCAGCAGCTCAAGCGGGATTGGTTACGAGCAGTACTTC. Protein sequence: CASSSSGIGYEQYF. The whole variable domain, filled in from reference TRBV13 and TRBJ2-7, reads AAGVIQSPRHLIKEKRETATLKCYPIPRHDTVYWYQQGPGQDPQFLISFYEKMQSDKGSIPDRFSAQQFSDYHSELNMSSLELGDSALYFCASSSSGIGYEQYFGPGTRLTVT.

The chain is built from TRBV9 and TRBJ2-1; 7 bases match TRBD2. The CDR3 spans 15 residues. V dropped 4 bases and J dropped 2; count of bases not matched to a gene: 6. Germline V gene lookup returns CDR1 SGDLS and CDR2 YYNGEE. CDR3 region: CASSPPSGPYNEQFF. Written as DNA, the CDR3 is TGTGCCAGCAGCCCCCCTAGCGGCCCCTACAATGAGCAGTTCTTC.

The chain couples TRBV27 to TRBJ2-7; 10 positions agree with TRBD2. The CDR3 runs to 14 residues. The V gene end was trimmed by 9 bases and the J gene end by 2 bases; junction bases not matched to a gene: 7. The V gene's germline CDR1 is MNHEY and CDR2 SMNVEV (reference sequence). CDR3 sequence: CASGVLAGAYEQYF. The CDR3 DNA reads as TGTGCCAGTGGTGTTCTAGCGGGAGCCTACGAGCAGTACTTC.

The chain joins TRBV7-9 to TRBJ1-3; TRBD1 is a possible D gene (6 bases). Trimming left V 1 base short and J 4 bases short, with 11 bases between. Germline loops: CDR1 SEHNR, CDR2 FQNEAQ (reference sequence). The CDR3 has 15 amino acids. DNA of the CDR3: TGTGCCAGCAGCTTAGGGGGGGGCCCCGGAAACACCATATATTTT. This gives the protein CASSLGGGPGNTIYF.

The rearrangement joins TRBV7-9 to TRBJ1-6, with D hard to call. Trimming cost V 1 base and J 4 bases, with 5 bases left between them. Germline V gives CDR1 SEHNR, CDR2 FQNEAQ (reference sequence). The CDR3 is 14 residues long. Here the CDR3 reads CASSLEQYNSPLHF. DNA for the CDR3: TGTGCCAGCAGCTTAGAACAGTATAATTCACCCCTCCACTTT.